One and the same sample provided the 13 T cell receptor beta chains below, sequenced in a study of T cell responses to AZD1222 COVID-19 vaccine. Libraries were prepared by immunoSEQ multiplex PCR; TCRdb keeps only in-frame clonotypes and omits some of them. The table has around 170,000 clones, 80% to 95% seen once. The sequencing here drew on peripheral blood, taken 28 days after the second AZD1222 dose. These receptor sequences come from an adult who received the AZD1222 COVID-19 vaccine.

CDR3 in amino acids: CASSLGGLVAKNIQYF. The CDR3 DNA sequence: TGTGCCAGCAGCTTAGGGGGACTAGTGGCCAAAAACATTCAGTACTTC. The V and J genes are TRBV7-2 and TRBJ2-4, with 8 bases lining up with TRBD2. From germline, CDR1 is SGHTA and CDR2 FQGNSA. The ends lost 1 base at V and 1 base at J; junction bases unmatched: 3. The CDR3 covers 16 residues.

This clone appeared once. The rearrangement joins TRBV6-1 to TRBJ1-3, with D uncertain. The CDR3 sequence is 16 residues long. V was cut by 1 base and J by 3 bases, with 13 bases left in between. Germline V CDR1 and CDR2: MNHNS, SASEGT. In DNA, the CDR3 is TGTGCCAGCAGTGAAGGTGCCGGGTTAAGTGGAAACACCATATATTTT. It translates to CASSEGAGLSGNTIYF.

The V gene is TRBV7-3, the J gene TRBJ2-2; D is unclear. This CDR3 region has 12 residues. V was shortened by 5 bases and J by 6 bases, with 7 bases between the two germline ends. CDR1 is SGHTA and CDR2 is FQGTGA in the germline V gene. CDR3 nucleotide sequence: TGTGCCAGCAGCCCCCAGGCCGGGGAGCTGTTTTTT. Residues: CASSPQAGELFF.

In nucleotides, the CDR3 is TGTGCCAGTCGGAGCGGGGGGACCTACAATGAGCAGTTCTTC. It codes for CASRSGGTYNEQFF. This chain uses TRBV19 with TRBJ2-1; 9 positions match TRBD2. The CDR3 loop spans 14 amino acids. CDR1 and CDR2 (germline): LNHDA, SQIVND (reference sequence). J was trimmed by 2 bases and V by 8 bases; bases with no gene match: 4.

The table lists this clone with a count of one. The genes are TRBV18 and TRBJ1-4; a possible D gene is TRBD1 (5 bases). Trimming removed 6 bases from V and 6 bases from J, with 14 bases in between. The germline V gene encodes CDR1 KGHSH and CDR2 LQKENI. The CDR3 has 14 residues. The CDR3 protein is CASSPRDGHEKLFF. The CDR3 DNA sequence: TGTGCCAGCTCCCCGCGGGACGGCCATGAAAAACTGTTTTTT.

V is TRBV6-2 or TRBV6-3 and J is TRBJ1-6, with a possible D match to TRBD1 (5 bases). Germline loops: CDR1 MNHEY, CDR2 SVGEGT. CDR3 length equals 14 residues. V lost 6 bases to trimming and J lost 9 bases, with 15 bases between them. The DNA of the CDR3 is TGTGCCAGCAGCCGCGGGGCGGAGAGTTCACCCCTCCACTTT. This translates into CASSRGAESSPLHF.

The rearrangement uses TRBV4-3 and TRBJ1-3; 9 bases align to TRBD1. After removal of 4 bases from V and 2 bases from J, the junction contained 3 bases not matched to a gene. The CDR3 sequence is 15 residues long. Per germline, CDR1 LGHNA and CDR2 YSLEER. The CDR3, as DNA: TGCGCCAGCAGCCCACGGACAGGGGCTGGAAACACCATATATTTT. Translating gives CASSPRTGAGNTIYF.

This clone has a single count. Other DNA variants within this sample encode the same CDR3. The rearrangement links TRBV3-1 (or the pseudogene TRBV3-2) to TRBJ2-7; 8 bases agree with TRBD2. Germline CDR1 reads LGHDT; CDR2 reads YNNKEL (reference sequence). The CDR3 spans 14 residues. Trimming took 1 base from V and 2 from J; bases not matched to a gene: 1. The CDR3 nucleotides read TGTGCCAGCAGCCAAGCGGGGGGGCCCTACGAGCAGTACTTC. It yields the protein CASSQAGGPYEQYF.

The chain has TRBV6-5 and TRBJ1-6, with 9 nucleotides matching TRBD1. This CDR3 has 16 residues. Germline V gene sequence: CDR1 MNHEY, CDR2 SVGAGI. The trim removed 2 bases at V and 8 bases at J, leaving 7 bases unmatched. The CDR3 coding sequence is TGTGCCAGCAGTTACGCCCTTGACAGGGGGGATTCACCCCTCCACTTT. Translating it yields CASSYALDRGDSPLHF.

The CDR3 nucleotides are TGCAGCGTTGCAGGGTCTGTAGGCTCAGATACGCAGTATTTT. Protein sequence: CSVAGSVGSDTQYF. The V call is TRBV29-1, the J call TRBJ2-3; perhaps TRBD1 as D (5 bases). Germline assignment: CDR1 SQVTM and CDR2 ANQGSEA. Trimming took off 4 bases at V and 4 bases at J, with 15 bases between the two ends. The CDR3 is made up of 14 amino acids.

The chain employs TRBV6-2 or TRBV6-3 and TRBJ2-2, with TRBD2 matching 14 bases. V shed 4 bases and J 7 bases; nucleotides not matched to a gene: 2. This CDR3 spans 15 amino acids. CDR1 MNHEY and CDR2 SVGEGT come from the germline V gene. The CDR3 sequence: CASSWTSGGHGELFF. CDR3 DNA: TGTGCCAGCAGTTGGACTAGCGGGGGGCACGGGGAGCTGTTTTTT.

The V call is TRBV7-9, the J call TRBJ1-2; the D is unclear. This CDR3 has 14 residues. Between the trimmed V and J ends, which lost 2 bases and 0 bases, there was a span of 7 bases. Germline CDR1 and CDR2: SEHNR and FQNEAQ (reference sequence). CDR3: CASSLPDANYGYTF. The CDR3 DNA follows: TGTGCCAGCAGCTTACCGGACGCTAACTATGGCTACACCTTC.

The rearrangement uses TRBV28 and TRBJ1-6; no firm D call. Trimming removed 3 bases at V and 0 bases at J, with 15 bases between. The germline CDR1 and CDR2 sequences are MDHEN and SYDVKM. The CDR3 runs to 18 residues. The CDR3 bases are TGTGCCAGCAGTTTTAGCCCCGCGCGTGGCTCCTATAATTCACCCCTCCACTTT. The encoded protein is CASSFSPARGSYNSPLHF.